A single sample gave rise to the 20 T cell receptor beta chains below, sequenced in a study of human T cells and chemical hapten exposure. Via MiXCR, TCRdb re-called the RACE reads, giving one row per CDR3 protein. The table records around 200,000 distinct CDR3 sequences, about 22% of them present only once. Time point given: patch test 3, about 24 weeks after DPC sensitization. Described treatment: therapeutic diphenylcyclopropenone sensitization with weekly scalp DPC. The sequencing here drew on whole blood, taken in connection with sensitization to the hapten diphenylcyclopropenone (DPC). The receptors were gathered from a woman in her thirties or forties with alopecia areata. Some clones in this sample may be carry-over from other donors' samples.

The CDR3 region is CASSQGEGGYNQPQHF. As DNA, the CDR3 is TGCGCCAGCAGCCAAGGTGAAGGAGGGTACAATCAGCCCCAGCATTTT. The chain has TRBV4-1 and TRBJ1-5, with D hard to call. The CDR3 contains 16 residues. Germline V gene data show CDR1 as MGHRA and CDR2 as YSYEKL. Trimming took off 1 base at V and 3 bases at J, with 13 bases between the two ends.

The gene calls are TRBV29-1 and TRBJ1-4, with 9 bases matching TRBD1. V shed 0 bases and J 8 bases; nucleotides not matched to a gene: 7. This CDR3 is 15 amino acids long. Per germline, CDR1 SQVTM and CDR2 ANQGSEA. In nucleotides, the CDR3 is TGCAGCGTTGAAGACCCGGACAGGGGAACGGAAAAACTGTTTTTT. Its translation: CSVEDPDRGTEKLFF.

Only a few counts were recorded for this clonotype. This sequence joins TRBV15 and TRBJ2-7; 8 bases line up with TRBD2. CDR3 length: 15 amino acids. J lost 3 bases, V lost 5 bases, and 9 bases had no gene match. CDR1 is LNHNV and CDR2 is YYDKDF in the germline V gene (reference sequence). The CDR3 sequence: CATSPGGRTDYEQYF. CDR3 nucleotides: TGTGCCACCAGCCCCGGCGGGAGGACCGACTACGAGCAGTACTTC.

The J gene is TRBJ2-1, the V gene TRBV12-3 or TRBV12-4, with D unresolved. The CDR3 covers 13 residues. With 7 bases removed from V and 9 bases from J, the gap between germline ends came to 16 bases. CDR3 DNA: TGTGCCAGCAAGACTGCTTTGATCCCTGAGCAGTTCTTC. This translates into CASKTALIPEQFF.

A few counts support this clonotype. The gene calls are TRBV10-3 and TRBJ2-7, with 9 nucleotides matching TRBD1. CDR1 is ENHRY and CDR2 is SYGVKD in the germline V gene. Trimming took 8 bases from V and 2 from J; bases not matched to a gene: 4. The CDR3 extends over 13 amino acids. The CDR3 reads CAIQRQGAYEQYF. CDR3 DNA: TGTGCCATCCAAAGACAGGGGGCCTACGAGCAGTACTTC.

To note about this clonotype: The junction departs from the called germline gene at one end, perhaps through a read error. CDR3 DNA: TGTGCCAGCAGTTACCCAGGACTAGCGGGCTTTAACTTC. Amino acid sequence: CASSYPGLAGFNF. The chain uses TRBV28 and TRBJ2-1; 11 bases map to TRBD2. In germline, CDR1 is MDHEN, CDR2 SYDVKM. This CDR3 spans 13 amino acids.

This clonotype was picked up a small number of times. V usage is TRBV28 and J usage is TRBJ1-2; possibly TRBD1 for D (6 bases). Germline V CDR1 and CDR2: MDHEN, SYDVKM. Trimming took off 6 bases at V and 8 bases at J, with 16 bases between the two ends. The CDR3 length is 13 residues. Here the CDR3 reads CASRGTGFRGYTF. The DNA of the CDR3 is TGTGCCAGCAGGGGAACAGGGTTTCGCGGCTACACCTTC.

This chain connects TRBV6-2 or TRBV6-3 to TRBJ2-1; TRBD2 agrees at 8 bases. The CDR3 covers 15 residues. V gave up 0 bases and J gave up 9 bases; unmatched junction bases: 7. Per germline, CDR1 MNHEY and CDR2 SVGEGT. The DNA of the CDR3 is TGTGCCAGCAGTTACTCTGCCGGGAGGGTCGGTGAGCAGTTCTTC. Residues: CASSYSAGRVGEQFF.

The chain carries TRBV5-1 and TRBJ1-4; 7 bases align to TRBD1. CDR3 size: 15 residues. V was pared by 4 bases and J by 2 bases, with 5 bases of the junction left unmatched. Germline loops: CDR1 SGHRS, CDR2 YFSETQ. CDR3 DNA: TGCGCCAGCAGCCCCCAGGGACAGACTAATGAAAAACTGTTTTTT. As protein: CASSPQGQTNEKLFF.

The chain uses TRBV6-5 and TRBJ1-1; 8 bases match TRBD1. The CDR3 has 12 amino acids. CDR1 and CDR2 from the germline V gene are MNHEY and SVGAGI. V lost 2 bases to trimming and J lost 11 bases; unmatched junction nucleotides: 4. The chain's CDR3 is CASSYAGGAAFF. As DNA, the CDR3 is TGTGCCAGCAGTTACGCAGGGGGCGCGGCTTTCTTT.

This clonotype was seen repeatedly, ten times or more. The CDR3 bases are TGCAGCGTTGAAGAGCGGGTTATGTGGACCCAGTACTTC. Its translation is CSVEERVMWTQYF. The chain recombines TRBV29-1 with TRBJ2-5; possible D gene TRBD2, 5 bases. V was cut by 0 bases and J by 7 bases, with 12 bases left in between. The CDR3 spans 13 residues. Germline V gene data show CDR1 as SQVTM and CDR2 as ANQGSEA.

This chain joins TRBV4-1 and TRBJ2-3; either TRBD1 or TRBD2 may supply D (5 bases each). The ends were cut back, 3 bases at V and 2 bases at J, with 12 bases in the middle. The germline CDR1 and CDR2 sequences are MGHRA and YSYEKL. The CDR3 is made up of 15 amino acids. CDR3 amino acids: CASSQDGTPTDTQYF. The CDR3, as DNA: TGCGCCAGCAGCCAGGACGGGACCCCCACAGATACGCAGTATTTT.

The CDR3 region is CASSLTGQMTDEQFF. In DNA, the CDR3 is TGTGCCAGCAGCTTAACGGGACAGATGACCGATGAGCAGTTCTTC. V usage is TRBV7-2 and J usage is TRBJ2-1; 7 bases are shared with TRBD1. CDR1 is SGHTA, CDR2 FQGNSA, per germline. The CDR3 is made up of 15 amino acids. V was clipped by 2 bases and J by 8 bases; unmatched bases: 9.

There are a few counts of this clonotype. The J gene is TRBJ2-3, the V gene TRBV5-4; 8 bases fit TRBD1. Germline CDR1 SGHNT, CDR2 YYREEE (reference sequence). The CDR3 totals 16 residues. V trimming: 2 bases; J trimming: 5 bases; junction bases outside the gene matches: 10. The CDR3 reads CASSLGAQGAGDTQYF. As DNA, the CDR3 is TGTGCCAGCAGCTTAGGGGCCCAGGGGGCAGGAGATACGCAGTATTTT.

The rearrangement links TRBV5-4 to TRBJ2-1; D may correspond to TRBD1 or TRBD2 (5 bases each). The germline V and J ends were trimmed by 4 bases and 0 bases, with 8 bases remaining between them. This CDR3 spans 14 amino acids. Germline lookup yields CDR1 SGHNT and CDR2 YYREEE (reference sequence). The CDR3 reads CASSPGSSYNEQFF. The CDR3 DNA follows: TGTGCCAGCAGCCCAGGGAGCTCCTACAATGAGCAGTTCTTC.

This clonotype was seen only once. CDR3 in amino acids: CASSHSGIAGANVLTF. The CDR3 DNA is TGTGCCAGCAGCCATAGCGGGATAGCTGGGGCCAACGTCCTGACTTTC. The chain employs TRBV6-2 or TRBV6-3 and TRBJ2-6, with 8 bases aligning to TRBD2. This CDR3 region has 16 residues. V trimming: 6 bases; J trimming: 2 bases; junction bases outside the gene matches: 6. The germline gives CDR1 MNHEY, CDR2 SVGEGT.

The chain is built from TRBV29-1 and TRBJ2-1, with 8 nucleotides matching TRBD1. The CDR3 contains 14 residues. The V and J ends lost 6 bases and 2 bases, in that order; junction bases with no gene match: 6. CDR1 and CDR2 from the germline V gene are SQVTM and ANQGSEA. The CDR3 DNA follows: TGCAGCGTCATGGCAGGGGGCCCCTACAATGAGCAGTTCTTC. It encodes CSVMAGGPYNEQFF.

In its sample, this clonotype was seen a few times. The chain employs TRBV6-6 and TRBJ1-5; D might be TRBD1 (5 bases). V lost 8 bases and J 9 bases, leaving 20 bases between the germline ends. Per germline, CDR1 MNHNY and CDR2 SVGAGI (reference sequence). CDR3 length equals 14 residues. The CDR3: CASLRGREQGPQHF. The CDR3 bases are TGTGCCAGCCTACGGGGCCGGGAGCAGGGGCCCCAGCATTTT.

The rearrangement uses TRBV7-9 and TRBJ2-5, with 7 nucleotides matching TRBD2. The germline V gene has CDR1 SEHNR and CDR2 FQNEAQ (reference sequence). J was trimmed by 3 bases and V by 4 bases; bases with no gene match: 5. The CDR3 totals 14 residues. In DNA, the CDR3 is TGTGCCAGCAGCTCAAAGGCGGGGGAAGAGACCCAGTACTTC. It yields the protein CASSSKAGEETQYF.

The rearrangement links TRBV12-3 or TRBV12-4 to TRBJ2-5; D could derive from TRBD1 or TRBD2 (5 bases each). Between the trimmed V and J ends, which lost 7 bases and 5 bases, there was a span of 11 bases. This CDR3 is 12 amino acids long. The CDR3 region has the DNA TGTGCCAGCACCTTGGGACCGGAGACCCAGTACTTC. Translation gives CASTLGPETQYF.